Listed here are 7 T cell receptor beta chains from one sample, sequenced in a study of neurological immune-mediated disorders. TCRdb reprocessed the 5' RACE reads with MiXCR, giving one entry per CDR3 protein. The data show tens of thousands of distinct CDR3 sequences, about 15% seen once. Time point indicated: technical triplicate 3. Sequenced sample: CD4+ T cells from blood. These receptor sequences come from a female donor with HTLV-1-associated myelopathy (HAM/TSP).

This clonotype was observed at least ten times. The chain combines TRBV11-1 with TRBJ2-5, with D maybe TRBD2 (6 bases). Trimming removed 4 bases at V and 2 bases at J, with 14 bases between. The CDR3 spans 15 residues. Germline V lookup: CDR1 SGHAT, CDR2 FQDESV (reference sequence). The CDR3 is CASSSAPGAQETQYF. The CDR3 nucleotides read TGTGCCAGCAGCTCTGCCCCGGGAGCACAAGAGACCCAGTACTTC.

The chain joins TRBV5-1 to TRBJ2-3, with D possibly matching TRBD2 (6 bases). The CDR3 loop spans 14 amino acids. CDR1 is SGHRS and CDR2 is YFSETQ in the germline V gene. V gave up 6 bases and J gave up 0 bases, with 11 bases separating them. The CDR3 nucleotides read TGCGCCAGCACAGGTGGGACTAGCACAGATACGCAGTATTTT. Translated, it gives CASTGGTSTDTQYF. The variable domain in full, completed from reference TRBV5-1 and TRBJ2-3, reads KAGVTQTPRYLIKTRGQQVTLSCSPISGHRSVSWYQQTPGQGLQFLFEYFSETQRNKGNFPGRFSGRQFSNSRSEMNVSTLELGDSALYLCASTGGTSTDTQYFGPGTRLTVL.

This clonotype appeared many times. The rearrangement joins TRBV7-3 to TRBJ2-2; D perhaps matches TRBD1 (6 bases). V gave up 5 bases and J gave up 7 bases, with 11 bases separating them. The CDR3 loop spans 13 amino acids. CDR1 and CDR2 from the germline V gene are SGHTA and FQGTGA. Here the CDR3 reads CASSQTGDGELFF. The CDR3 region has the DNA TGTGCCAGCAGCCAGACAGGAGACGGGGAGCTGTTTTTT.

This clonotype was counted ten times or more. The rearrangement uses TRBV5-1 and TRBJ2-2; possibly TRBD1 for D (5 bases). Germline V gene lookup returns CDR1 SGHRS and CDR2 YFSETQ. The V and J ends lost 0 bases and 2 bases respectively, with 5 bases between them. The CDR3 sequence is 14 residues long. CDR3 sequence (DNA): TGCGCCAGCAGCTTGGGGACAAACACCGGGGAGCTGTTTTTT. Its protein is CASSLGTNTGELFF.

The chain links TRBV20-1 to TRBJ1-2; D may be TRBD1 (5 bases). The CDR3 consists of 15 residues. Looked up from germline, CDR1 is DFQATT and CDR2 is SNEGSKA (reference sequence). V lost 1 base and J 1 base, leaving 13 bases between the germline ends. CDR3 sequence (DNA): TGCAGTGCTAGAGTTGGGCCGGGGGTTAACTATGGCTACACCTTC. As protein: CSARVGPGVNYGYTF.

Comments on this clonotype: This may stem from a read error, because a much larger clone lies one nucleotide away. This rearrangement joins TRBV5-1 to TRBJ2-7; a possible D gene is TRBD1 (6 bases). V was shortened by 3 bases and J by 2 bases, with 12 bases between the two germline ends. Per germline, CDR1 SGHRS and CDR2 YFSETQ. The CDR3 runs to 14 residues. For the CDR3, the DNA is TGCGCCAGCAGCTCAAGGACAGTGACCTACGAGCAGTACTTC. The encoded protein is CASSSRTVTYEQYF.

This clonotype was detected ten times or more. The chain joins TRBV11-3 to TRBJ2-1, with D perhaps TRBD2 (6 bases). The CDR3 sequence is 14 residues long. The germline V gene has CDR1 SGHNT and CDR2 YENEEA. Trimming shortened V by 4 bases and J by 4 bases, and 11 bases separated the two germline ends. CDR3 bases: TGTGCCAGCAGCTCGGGAGATAGATACAATGAGCAGTTCTTC. Amino acid sequence: CASSSGDRYNEQFF.